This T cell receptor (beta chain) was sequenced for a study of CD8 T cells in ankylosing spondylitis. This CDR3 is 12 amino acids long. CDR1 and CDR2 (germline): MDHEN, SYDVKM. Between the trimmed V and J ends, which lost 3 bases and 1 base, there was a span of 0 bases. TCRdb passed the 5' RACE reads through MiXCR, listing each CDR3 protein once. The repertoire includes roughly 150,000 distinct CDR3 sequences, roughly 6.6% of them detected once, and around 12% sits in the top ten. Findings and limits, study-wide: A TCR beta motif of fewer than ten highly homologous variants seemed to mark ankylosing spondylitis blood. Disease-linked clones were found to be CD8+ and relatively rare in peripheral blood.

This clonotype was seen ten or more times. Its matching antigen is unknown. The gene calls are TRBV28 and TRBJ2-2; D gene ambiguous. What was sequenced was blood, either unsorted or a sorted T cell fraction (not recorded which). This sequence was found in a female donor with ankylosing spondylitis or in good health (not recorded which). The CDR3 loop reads CASSLNTGELFF. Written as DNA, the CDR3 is TGTGCCAGCAGTTTGAACACCGGGGAGCTGTTTTTT.